Here is one T cell receptor (beta chain) with its context. V was clipped by 6 bases and J by 4 bases, with 16 bases between them. The CDR3 is made up of 15 amino acids. Germline V gene lookup returns CDR1 SEHNR and CDR2 FQNEAQ (reference sequence). Profiling relied on immunoSEQ multiplex PCR, and the TCRdb table lists in-frame clones only, not all of them. The sample contains about 1.1 million clones, roughly 74% of which appear only once. This record belongs to a study of shared clonotypes between healthy human individuals. This TCR came from a man between 18 and 35 years old in good health. Some clones in this sample may be carry-over from other donors' samples. The sample comprised memory CD4+ T cells from PBMCs. The subset: CD45RA-negative fraction. V gene TRBV7-9 combines with J gene TRBJ2-1; the D gene is possibly TRBD2 (7 bases). In DNA form, the CDR3 reads TGTGCCAGCAGTGGGAGGGGGGATCAATACAATGAGCAGTTCTTC. Translated, it gives CASSGRGDQYNEQFF.